This TCR beta chain derives from a study of blood T cell repertoires in COVID-19. Whole-study context: T cells, B-cell-depleted T cells, or PBMCs provided the cDNA or gDNA that served as material.

Germline V gene lookup returns CDR1 LNHDA and CDR2 SQIVND (reference sequence). The CDR3 loop spans 18 amino acids. V shed 3 bases, J shed 1 base, and the junction held 12 bases outside the gene matches. Produced via immunoSEQ multiplex PCR; TCRdb's table is partial and in-frame only. Here the sample spans approximately 320,000 clones, 85% being singletons. The gene calls are TRBV19 and TRBJ1-3; TRBD1 aligns across 7 bases. The sample consisted of peripheral blood. The receptor's source is a human donor in a cohort sampled during active COVID-19. Here the CDR3 DNA reads TGTGCCAGTAGTATTTTGGGTGAGGGGGCAAAGTCTGGAAACACCATATATTTT. Residues: CASSILGEGAKSGNTIYF.